Presented here are 27 T cell receptor beta chains from one specimen sequenced in a study of naive and memory T cell subsets. The library had UMIs added by 3' ligation of an oligonucleotide to TCR cDNA. Four PCR rounds used nested alpha and beta constant region primers plus the SP2 primer. One entry per CDR3 protein, called by TCRdb with MiXCR from the 5' RACE reads. The table has more than 45,000 distinct CDR3 sequences, about 4.5% seen once. The source is a female donor in good health.

At least ten counts were recorded for this clonotype. The V and J genes are TRBV20-1 and TRBJ2-3; D remains unclear. This CDR3 has 11 amino acids. The V gene's germline CDR1 is DFQATT and CDR2 SNEGSKA (reference sequence). V was clipped by 2 bases and J by 4 bases, with 4 bases between them. In DNA form, the CDR3 reads TGCAGTGCTAGATGGCCAGATACGCAGTATTTT. Translation: CSARWPDTQYF.

This clonotype was detected a few times. V is TRBV7-6 and J is TRBJ2-6, with 11 positions matching TRBD2. The germline V gene has CDR1 SGHVS and CDR2 FNYEAQ. This CDR3 comprises 18 residues. Trimming took 5 bases from V and 0 from J; bases not matched to a gene: 6. DNA for the CDR3: TGTGCCAGCAGCCCAACTAGCGGGAGTTTCTCTGGGGCCAACGTCCTGACTTTC. Its protein is CASSPTSGSFSGANVLTF.

Turning to this clonotype: The germline gene is not matched at one end of the junction; a read error may be the cause. The chain combines TRBV20-1 with TRBJ1-2; D remains unclear. CDR3 size: 14 residues. Germline loops: CDR1 DFQATT, CDR2 SNEGSKA (reference sequence). In nucleotides, the CDR3 is TGCAGTGCTAGAGATCCGACTCAGGACTATGGCGACACCTTC. Encoded protein: CSARDPTQDYGDTF.

In its sample, this clonotype was seen many times. This chain joins TRBV7-9 and TRBJ2-1; 7 nucleotides agree with TRBD2. The CDR3 spans 15 residues. Germline trimming cut 5 bases from V and 2 bases from J; bases unmatched to any gene: 6. In germline, CDR1 is SEHNR, CDR2 FQNEAQ (reference sequence). CDR3 DNA sequence: TGTGCCAGCAGCCCGGCTAGCGGTACCTACAATGAGCAGTTCTTC. Amino acids: CASSPASGTYNEQFF.

J is TRBJ2-7 and V is TRBV19; D call uncertain. Germline assignment: CDR1 LNHDA and CDR2 SQIVND (reference sequence). The CDR3 contains 13 residues. V was pared by 7 bases and J by 2 bases, with 12 bases between. CDR3 nucleotides: TGTGCCAGTAAAGGTCGAGATCCCTACGAGCAGTACTTC. Its protein product is CASKGRDPYEQYF.

In this sample, this clonotype turned up many times. The gene calls are TRBV29-1 and TRBJ2-1; no firm D call. The V gene's germline CDR1 is SQVTM and CDR2 ANQGSEA. CDR3 length: 12 residues. V lost 3 bases and J lost 6, with 9 bases in between. CDR3 sequence: CSVEAHPNEQFF. For the CDR3, the DNA is TGCAGCGTTGAGGCCCACCCCAATGAGCAGTTCTTC.

This clonotype was recorded at least ten times. The chain carries TRBV11-2 and TRBJ2-5, with no clear D. Trimming took off 5 bases at V and 1 base at J, with 11 bases between the two ends. The CDR3 totals 14 residues. The germline V gene has CDR1 SGHAT and CDR2 FQNNGV. This CDR3 is CASSPTRLQETQYF. In nucleotides, the CDR3 is TGTGCCAGCAGCCCAACCCGACTCCAAGAGACCCAGTACTTC.

Many counts were recorded for this clonotype. The chain uses TRBV20-1 and TRBJ1-2, with 10 bases that match TRBD1. The V gene's germline CDR1 is DFQATT and CDR2 SNEGSKA (reference sequence). The CDR3 is 14 amino acids. Germline trimming cut 3 bases from V and 3 bases from J; bases unmatched to any gene: 4. The CDR3 DNA reads as TGCAGTGCTAGGGGACAGGGGATCGACTATGGCTACACCTTC. It specifies CSARGQGIDYGYTF.

This chain links TRBV29-1 with TRBJ2-3; D is undetermined. The V end lost 4 bases, the J end lost 4 bases, and 12 bases lay between the germline ends. The CDR3 sequence is 13 residues long. Germline CDR1 is SQVTM and CDR2 is ANQGSEA. This CDR3 reads CSVVRARPDTQYF. In DNA form, the CDR3 reads TGCAGCGTTGTACGGGCTCGGCCAGATACGCAGTATTTT.

This clonotype was counted only a few times. This rearrangement joins TRBV20-1 to TRBJ1-1, with 8 bases aligning to TRBD1. Looked up from germline, CDR1 is DFQATT and CDR2 is SNEGSKA (reference sequence). The CDR3 spans 15 residues. V shed 3 bases, J shed 3 bases, and the junction held 9 bases outside the gene matches. The CDR3 here is CSARYNSGGYTEAFF. CDR3 bases: TGCAGTGCTAGGTACAACTCAGGGGGCTACACTGAAGCTTTCTTT.

This clonotype was counted between two and nine times. The rearrangement uses TRBV29-1 and TRBJ2-1, with 7 bases identical to TRBD2. J lost 2 bases, V lost 2 bases, and 6 bases had no gene match. Germline loops: CDR1 SQVTM, CDR2 ANQGSEA. The length of the CDR3 is 15 residues. The CDR3 DNA sequence: TGCAGCGTTGAATATCGAGCGGGACCCTACAATGAGCAGTTCTTC. Residues: CSVEYRAGPYNEQFF.

This clonotype was counted ten times or more. This chain joins TRBV19 and TRBJ2-4; tentative D call: TRBD2 (6 bases). The germline gives CDR1 LNHDA, CDR2 SQIVND (reference sequence). This CDR3 region has 15 residues. V lost 5 bases and J lost 0, with 11 bases in between. This CDR3 reads CASSYGGLAKNIQYF. DNA for the CDR3: TGTGCCAGTAGTTACGGGGGACTAGCCAAAAACATTCAGTACTTC.

The chain employs TRBV28 and TRBJ2-3, with 9 bases fitting TRBD1. The CDR3 totals 15 residues. The J segment lost 2 bases and the V segment lost 5 bases, leaving 5 bases of the junction unmatched. The germline V gene encodes CDR1 MDHEN and CDR2 SYDVKM. The CDR3 nucleotides read TGTGCCAGCAGTGTGGGACAGGGCGACACAGATACGCAGTATTTT. Its translation: CASSVGQGDTDTQYF.

This clonotype was counted ten times or more. The rearrangement uses TRBV7-8 and TRBJ2-3, with 8 bases fitting TRBD1. The CDR3 has 15 residues. The V segment lost 4 bases and the J segment 4 bases; nucleotides outside the gene matches: 7. In germline, CDR1 is SGHVS, CDR2 FQNEAQ. The CDR3 protein is CASSSLRGQSDTQYF. For the CDR3, the DNA is TGTGCCAGCAGCTCCCTCAGGGGGCAATCAGATACGCAGTATTTT.

This clonotype was detected ten times or more. The V and J genes are TRBV7-2 and TRBJ1-3, with D possibly matching TRBD1 (5 bases). The V and J ends lost 6 bases and 4 bases respectively, with 13 bases between them. Germline assignment: CDR1 SGHTA and CDR2 FQGNSA. The CDR3 consists of 14 residues. Written as DNA, the CDR3 is TGTGCCAGCAGTCCCGATAGGGGAGGAAACACCATATATTTT. This encodes CASSPDRGGNTIYF.

The rearrangement joins TRBV3-1 to TRBJ1-2, with D uncertain. Germline-derived CDR1 and CDR2 are LGHDT and YNNKEL (reference sequence). The CDR3 is 14 amino acids. Trimming removed 4 bases from V and 0 bases from J, with 9 bases in between. As DNA, the CDR3 is TGTGCCAGCAGCCCCCACTCAGCTAACTATGGCTACACCTTC. Translating gives CASSPHSANYGYTF.

Details on this clonotype: This may come from a read error, since a much larger clone is one base off. The chain carries TRBV29-1 and TRBJ2-5; 10 bases match TRBD2. The CDR3 is 12 residues long. The germline V gene has CDR1 SQVTM and CDR2 ANQGSEA. V lost 4 bases and J lost 14; bases outside the gene matches: 10. CDR3 amino acids: CSVVRLAGVSYF. In DNA, the CDR3 is TGCAGCGTTGTACGGCTAGCGGGAGTTAGTTACTTC.

This clonotype was detected many times. The chain employs TRBV10-3 and TRBJ2-7, with D perhaps TRBD2 (5 bases). The CDR3 is 13 amino acids. Germline lookup yields CDR1 ENHRY and CDR2 SYGVKD. Trimming removed 6 bases from V and 0 bases from J, with 9 bases in between. In nucleotides, the CDR3 is TGTGCCATCAGGCCCGGGGACTCCTACGAGCAGTACTTC. This codes for CAIRPGDSYEQYF.

This clonotype was found many times. This chain connects TRBV7-2 to TRBJ2-5; D is ambiguous. The CDR3 runs 13 residues. V was trimmed by 2 bases and J by 3 bases, leaving 7 bases between them. In germline, CDR1 is SGHTA, CDR2 FQGNSA. The CDR3 coding sequence is TGTGCCAGCAGCTTATTTGGGGAAGAGACCCAGTACTTC. Translating gives CASSLFGEETQYF.

There are a few counts of this clonotype. At one end the junction does not follow the germline gene, possibly because of a read error. The chain joins TRBV6-1 to TRBJ1-2; D gene unclear. Germline V CDR1 and CDR2: MNHNS, SASEGT. The CDR3 sequence is 8 residues long. This chain's CDR3 is CAGDGDTF. The CDR3, as DNA: TGTGCCGGGGATGGCGACACCTTC.

The sample holds a few counts of this clonotype. The chain employs TRBV6-6 and TRBJ1-2, with TRBD1 as a possible D gene (6 bases). Germline V gene sequence: CDR1 MNHNY, CDR2 SVGAGI (reference sequence). This CDR3 comprises 12 residues. V was pared by 6 bases and J by 8 bases, with 13 bases between. The CDR3 coding sequence is TGTGCCAGCAGATACAGGGAAGAGGGCTACACCTTC. It is translated as CASRYREEGYTF.

This clonotype was counted ten times or more. CDR3 coding DNA: TGCGCCAGCAGCTTCGGCGAGAACTATGGCTACACCTTC. Encoded protein: CASSFGENYGYTF. The chain couples TRBV5-1 to TRBJ1-2; D is ambiguous. V shed 2 bases and J shed 2 bases, with 7 bases lying between them. CDR1 is SGHRS and CDR2 is YFSETQ in the germline V gene. This CDR3 is built from 13 residues.

There are many counts of this clonotype. The CDR3 region is CSARRSPGVEQYF. The CDR3 DNA reads as TGCAGTGCTAGGCGGAGCCCGGGGGTTGAGCAGTACTTC. V gene TRBV20-1 combines with J gene TRBJ2-7; possibly TRBD2 for D (6 bases). The CDR3 runs 13 residues. Trimming removed 3 bases at V and 7 bases at J, with 16 bases between. Germline CDR1 and CDR2: DFQATT and SNEGSKA (reference sequence).

This clonotype was observed many times. The rearrangement joins TRBV6-5 to TRBJ2-3; 11 positions agree with TRBD1. The CDR3 covers 16 residues. In germline, CDR1 is MNHEY, CDR2 SVGAGI. After removal of 4 bases from V and 4 bases from J, the junction contained 7 bases not matched to a gene. CDR3 nucleotide sequence: TGTGCCAGCAGTTCCTTCCGGACAGGGGGCTCAGATACGCAGTATTTT. It codes for CASSSFRTGGSDTQYF.

This clonotype came up many times. The chain couples TRBV30 to TRBJ2-7, with TRBD1 as a possible D gene (5 bases). This CDR3 contains 13 residues. Germline V gene lookup returns CDR1 GTSNPN and CDR2 SVGIG (reference sequence). V was clipped by 5 bases and J by 3 bases, with 14 bases between them. Here the CDR3 DNA reads TGTGCCTGGGGACCAGGGAAGGGCTACGAGCAGTACTTC. This gives the protein CAWGPGKGYEQYF.

This clonotype was counted many times. The chain combines TRBV6-2 or TRBV6-3 with TRBJ2-7, with D unresolved. There are 12 residues in the CDR3. Germline-derived CDR1 and CDR2 are MNHEY and SVGEGT. V lost 8 bases to trimming and J lost 3 bases, with 11 bases between them. CDR3 sequence (DNA): TGTGCCAGCGCCCTGGCAGTCTACGAGCAGTACTTC. As protein: CASALAVYEQYF.

This clonotype has ten or more counts. J is TRBJ2-3 and V is TRBV7-2; D might be TRBD1 (5 bases). CDR1 SGHTA and CDR2 FQGNSA come from the germline V gene. The CDR3 covers 15 residues. V lost 4 bases and J lost 4, with 15 bases in between. The CDR3, as DNA: TGTGCCAGCAGCTCGTGGGGCCTTTCTCCAGATACGCAGTATTTT. As protein: CASSSWGLSPDTQYF.